The 28 T cell receptor beta chains in this list originate from one sample, sequenced in a study of blood T cell repertoires in COVID-19. Sequenced by immunoSEQ multiplex PCR; TCRdb stores in-frame clones only, minus some. The data show some 400,000 clones, approximately 87% seen once. What was sequenced was peripheral blood. These receptors were taken from an older woman with COVID-19, enrolled during active disease.

The chain couples TRBV6-5 to TRBJ2-7; TRBD1 matches 9 bases. Germline CDR1 reads MNHEY; CDR2 reads SVGAGI. The CDR3 consists of 15 residues. V gave up 4 bases and J gave up 6 bases; unmatched junction bases: 10. The chain's CDR3 is CASSLYRGRTSEQYF. The CDR3 DNA reads as TGTGCCAGCAGTTTGTACAGGGGGCGGACGAGCGAGCAGTACTTC.

V is TRBV6-5 and J is TRBJ1-1, with a weak D call TRBD1 (5 bases). The CDR3 loop spans 13 amino acids. Germline V gives CDR1 MNHEY, CDR2 SVGAGI. V was trimmed by 8 bases and J by 1 base, leaving 11 bases between them. The CDR3 DNA reads TGTGCCAGCGCCCCTCAGGGGAACACTGAAGCTTTCTTT. Translated: CASAPQGNTEAFF.

The CDR3 sequence is CASSPPTGQGNYEQYF. The CDR3, as DNA: TGTGCCAGCTCACCCCCAACGGGACAGGGGAACTACGAGCAGTACTTC. The V gene is TRBV18, the J gene TRBJ2-7; 10 bases match TRBD1. V shed 3 bases and J 3 bases; nucleotides not matched to a gene: 8. This CDR3 is 16 amino acids long. Germline V gene sequence: CDR1 KGHSH, CDR2 LQKENI. Full variable domain (remainder filled in from reference TRBV18 and TRBJ2-7): NAGVMQNPRHLVRRRGQEARLRCSPMKGHSHVYWYRQLPEEGLKFMVYLQKENIIDESGMPKERFSAEFPKEGPSILRIQQVVRGDSAAYFCASSPPTGQGNYEQYFGPGTRLTVT.

The chain carries TRBV3-1 (or the pseudogene TRBV3-2) and TRBJ1-6, with D unresolved. V lost 3 bases, J lost 4 bases, and 10 bases lay in between. This CDR3 spans 15 amino acids. Germline CDR1 is LGHDT and CDR2 is YNNKEL (reference sequence). Here the CDR3 DNA reads TGTGCCAGCAGCCACGGAGGCCAATATAATTCACCCCTCCACTTT. This codes for CASSHGGQYNSPLHF.

The chain joins TRBV25-1 to TRBJ1-2, with D perhaps TRBD1 (5 bases). V shed 3 bases and J shed 5 bases, with 13 bases lying between them. This CDR3 is built from 14 residues. The V gene's germline CDR1 is MGHDK and CDR2 SYGVNS. The CDR3 region is CASSDRNRGYGYTF. The DNA for the CDR3 is TGTGCCAGCAGTGACCGCAATAGGGGTTATGGCTACACCTTC.

The gene calls are TRBV11-2 and TRBJ2-7; the match to TRBD1 covers 8 bases. The CDR3 has 16 residues. CDR1 is SGHAT and CDR2 is FQNNGV in the germline V gene. After removal of 1 base from V and 4 bases from J, the junction contained 9 bases not matched to a gene. The chain's CDR3 is CASSLGVGQARYEQYF. CDR3 DNA: TGTGCCAGCAGCTTAGGGGTGGGACAGGCCAGGTACGAGCAGTACTTC.

CDR3 sequence (DNA): TGTGCCAGCAGCGCCGGGACTGGCATTTATGAGCAGTTCTTC. Encoded protein: CASSAGTGIYEQFF. The chain carries TRBV9 and TRBJ2-1; D may be TRBD2 (6 bases). Germline values: CDR1 SGDLS, CDR2 YYNGEE. V was trimmed by 3 bases and J by 8 bases, leaving 15 bases between them. The CDR3 runs 14 residues. Using reference TRBV9 and TRBJ2-1 for the parts outside the CDR3, the full variable domain is DSGVTQTPKHLITATGQRVTLRCSPRSGDLSVYWYQQSLDQGLQFLIQYYNGEERAKGNILERFSAQQFPDLHSELNLSSLELGDSALYFCASSAGTGIYEQFFGPGTRLTVL.

The chain combines TRBV7-9 with TRBJ2-7; D is uncertain. Germline CDR1 reads SEHNR; CDR2 reads FQNEAQ (reference sequence). V was cut by 2 bases and J by 6 bases, with 5 bases left in between. CDR3 length equals 11 residues. The CDR3 bases are TGTGCCAGCAGCTTATCCGGCGAGCAGTACTTC. This translates into CASSLSGEQYF.

This clone was detected a few times. This chain uses TRBV2 with TRBJ2-7; D unresolved. The CDR3 covers 12 residues. V was clipped by 3 bases and J by 3 bases, with 6 bases between them. Germline lookup yields CDR1 SNHLY and CDR2 FYNNEI. CDR3 DNA sequence: TGTGCCAGCAGTGATTTAGACTACGAGCAGTACTTC. Residues: CASSDLDYEQYF.

This clone was seen a handful of times. V gene TRBV5-6 combines with J gene TRBJ1-2; 8 nucleotides agree with TRBD1. The CDR3 covers 14 residues. V lost 3 bases to trimming and J lost 3 bases; unmatched junction nucleotides: 4. The germline V gene has CDR1 SGHDT and CDR2 YYEEEE. CDR3 residues: CASSYPGQDYGYTF. In DNA, the CDR3 is TGTGCCAGCAGCTATCCGGGACAGGACTATGGCTACACCTTC.

On this clone: The same CDR3 can be traced to other DNA sequences in this sample. The gene calls are TRBV9 and TRBJ1-1; TRBD1 agrees at 7 bases. The CDR3 has 14 amino acids. Germline loops: CDR1 SGDLS, CDR2 YYNGEE. With 2 bases clipped from V and 0 bases from J, the junction kept 1 base outside the gene matches. CDR3 DNA: TGTGCCAGCAGCGTGGGACAGCTGAACACTGAAGCTTTCTTT. Amino acids: CASSVGQLNTEAFF.

The V and J genes are TRBV5-1 and TRBJ1-1; 10 nucleotides line up with TRBD1. CDR1 and CDR2 (germline): SGHRS, YFSETQ. V lost 4 bases and J lost 1; bases outside the gene matches: 10. The CDR3 is made up of 17 amino acids. The CDR3 reads CASSLLGQGIGNTEAFF. As DNA, the CDR3 is TGCGCCAGCAGCCTATTGGGACAGGGGATAGGGAACACTGAAGCTTTCTTT.

This clone was seen repeatedly, ten times or more. The chain employs TRBV19 and TRBJ1-2, with D perhaps TRBD1 (6 bases). Germline V CDR1 and CDR2: LNHDA, SQIVND (reference sequence). This CDR3 is built from 13 residues. Trimming cost V 10 bases and J 4 bases, with 16 bases left between them. The CDR3 bases are TGTGCCATTAGGGACACTTCTGCCTATGGCTACACCTTC. Amino acids: CAIRDTSAYGYTF.

The gene calls are TRBV10-3 and TRBJ1-5; possibly TRBD1 for D (5 bases). V gave up 0 bases and J gave up 3 bases, with 15 bases separating them. The CDR3 spans 17 residues. CDR1 and CDR2 from the germline V gene are ENHRY and SYGVKD. CDR3 nucleotide sequence: TGTGCCATCAGTGAGTCCGCAGGGAGGAGTTCCAATCAGCCCCAGCATTTT. This gives the protein CAISESAGRSSNQPQHF.

V gene TRBV2 combines with J gene TRBJ2-3; 12 bases are a match to TRBD2. Germline V CDR1 and CDR2: SNHLY, FYNNEI. The CDR3 totals 15 residues. V was clipped by 5 bases and J by 6 bases; unmatched bases: 6. The CDR3 loop is CASSFLAGGVDTQYF. The DNA of the CDR3 is TGTGCCAGCAGTTTTCTAGCGGGGGGGGTGGATACGCAGTATTTT.

In its sample, this clone was seen once. The V call is TRBV5-5, the J call TRBJ1-5; the D is unclear. Germline V gives CDR1 SGHKS, CDR2 YYEKEE (reference sequence). This CDR3 is 16 amino acids long. The germline V and J ends were trimmed by 0 bases and 2 bases, with 12 bases remaining between them. CDR3 in amino acids: CASSLVEGRGNQPQHF. In DNA form, the CDR3 reads TGTGCCAGCAGCTTGGTCGAAGGTCGGGGCAATCAGCCCCAGCATTTT.

The J gene is TRBJ1-6, the V gene TRBV5-1; no clear D. The CDR3 loop spans 16 amino acids. V gave up 0 bases and J gave up 3 bases, with 10 bases separating them. Germline CDR1 and CDR2: SGHRS and YFSETQ. As DNA, the CDR3 is TGCGCCAGCAGCTTGGAGCTGGGCATCTATAATTCACCCCTCCACTTT. This sequence encodes CASSLELGIYNSPLHF.

V is TRBV12-3 or TRBV12-4 and J is TRBJ1-1; D uncertain. Trimming cost V 4 bases and J 5 bases, with 8 bases left between them. This CDR3 has 12 amino acids. CDR3 coding DNA: TGTGCCAGCAGTTGGGTGGAGACTGAAGCTTTCTTT. Its translation: CASSWVETEAFF.

The chain recombines TRBV7-2 with TRBJ2-5, with 7 bases lining up with TRBD2. V lost 3 bases and J lost 3; bases outside the gene matches: 4. The V gene's germline CDR1 is SGHTA and CDR2 FQGNSA. This CDR3 is built from 14 residues. The CDR3 DNA sequence: TGTGCCAGCAGCTTGTGGGGGGGTAAAGAGACCCAGTACTTC. Translated, it gives CASSLWGGKETQYF.

The genes are TRBV6-7 and TRBJ1-5, with D tentatively TRBD1 (5 bases). TRBV6-7 is an open reading frame, and its role is uncertain. V lost 5 bases to trimming and J lost 3 bases, with 17 bases between them. The CDR3 loop spans 16 amino acids. The CDR3 coding sequence is TGTGCCAGCAGTGCCGACTCAGGGTTTGCCAATCAGCCCCAGCATTTT. Residues: CASSADSGFANQPQHF.

J is TRBJ2-1 and V is TRBV6-5; possible D gene TRBD1, 6 bases. The CDR3 is 14 residues long. Germline CDR1 reads MNHEY; CDR2 reads SVGAGI. Trimming took 7 bases from V and 5 from J, leaving 15 bases between them. The CDR3 loop is CASTRPQGNNEQFF. CDR3 nucleotide sequence: TGTGCCAGCACTCGCCCACAGGGAAACAATGAGCAGTTCTTC.

V usage is TRBV5-1 and J usage is TRBJ1-2; D gene uncertain. Germline V gene sequence: CDR1 SGHRS, CDR2 YFSETQ. This CDR3 contains 14 residues. The ends were cut back, 2 bases at V and 4 bases at J, with 12 bases in the middle. In DNA form, the CDR3 reads TGCGCCAGCAGCTTAAGGGAGCGATCCTATGGCTACACCTTC. Amino acid sequence: CASSLRERSYGYTF.

This sequence joins TRBV9 and TRBJ2-3; D is possibly TRBD2 (5 bases). Per the germline V gene, CDR1 is SGDLS and CDR2 is YYNGEE. This CDR3 spans 14 amino acids. V was clipped by 1 base and J by 2 bases, with 8 bases between them. DNA of the CDR3: TGTGCCAGCAGCGTAAGGCGGGTCACAGATACGCAGTATTTT. It translates to CASSVRRVTDTQYF.

This clone was recorded once. The V call is TRBV6-5, the J call TRBJ1-2; D is unresolved. The germline gives CDR1 MNHEY, CDR2 SVGAGI. The ends were cut back, 6 bases at V and 8 bases at J, with 19 bases in the middle. The CDR3 contains 14 residues. CDR3 loop: CASRTTGSPEGYTF. The CDR3 region has the DNA TGTGCCAGCAGGACCACCGGGTCCCCGGAAGGCTACACCTTC.

The gene calls are TRBV18 and TRBJ2-2; D might be TRBD1 (6 bases). V was trimmed by 5 bases and J by 6 bases, leaving 10 bases between them. The CDR3 is made up of 13 amino acids. Germline-derived CDR1 and CDR2 are KGHSH and LQKENI. CDR3 nucleotide sequence: TGTGCCAGCTCAGAATACAGGGCCGGGGAGCTGTTTTTT. Protein product: CASSEYRAGELFF. The variable domain in full, completed from reference TRBV18 and TRBJ2-2, reads NAGVMQNPRHLVRRRGQEARLRCSPMKGHSHVYWYRQLPEEGLKFMVYLQKENIIDESGMPKERFSAEFPKEGPSILRIQQVVRGDSAAYFCASSEYRAGELFFGEGSRLTVL.

The chain has TRBV14 and TRBJ2-3, with 10 positions matching TRBD2. The CDR3 sequence is 15 residues long. The V and J ends lost 4 bases and 7 bases, in that order; junction bases with no gene match: 8. Germline values: CDR1 SGHDN, CDR2 FVKESK. CDR3 sequence: CASSLAGGRANTQYF. Written as DNA, the CDR3 is TGTGCCAGCAGCCTAGCGGGGGGCCGTGCAAATACGCAGTATTTT.

The gene calls are TRBV5-5 and TRBJ1-1; the D gene is possibly TRBD1 (6 bases). The length of the CDR3 is 15 residues. Germline values: CDR1 SGHKS, CDR2 YYEKEE (reference sequence). Trimming removed 4 bases at V and 2 bases at J, with 15 bases between. CDR3: CASSPWTVLNTEAFF. The CDR3 DNA is TGTGCCAGCAGCCCCTGGACAGTCTTAAACACTGAAGCTTTCTTT.

The sample holds one count of this clone. The J gene is TRBJ1-5, the V gene TRBV4-1; no clear D. The CDR3 extends over 16 amino acids. The germline V gene encodes CDR1 MGHRA and CDR2 YSYEKL. The V end was cut by 0 bases, the J end by 3 bases, with 12 bases between. DNA of the CDR3: TGCGCCAGCAGCCAAGATCGCGACACCTACAATCAGCCCCAGCATTTT. Its protein product is CASSQDRDTYNQPQHF.